What follows describes a single TCR beta chain. Treatment was busulfan-fludarabine conditioning, a marrow graft, and cyclophosphamide on days +3 and +4. Germline CDR1 MNHEY, CDR2 SVGAGI. This CDR3 region has 11 residues. The V end was cut by 4 bases, the J end by 4 bases, with 5 bases between. The sample comes from a study of T cells after posttransplantation cyclophosphamide. Libraries were prepared by immunoSEQ multiplex PCR; TCRdb keeps only in-frame clonotypes and omits some of them. The data show 15,000 to 20,000 clones, with around nine tenths seen just once and less than 0.65% held by the top ten.

The chain is built from TRBV6-5 and TRBJ2-7; D is unclear. The TCR comes from a male patient aged 55 to 69 who received an allogeneic stem cell transplant from a related donor and was CMV-positive. The graft donor may be the source of some T cells. The source material was CD4+ T cells sorted from blood, sampled after allogeneic stem cell transplant with posttransplant cyclophosphamide. The CDR3 nucleotides are TGTGCCAGCAGTTCCAGGTACGAGCAGTACTTC. Translated: CASSSRYEQYF.